The 26 T cell receptor beta chains listed next were all sequenced from one sample in a study of graft-versus-host responses after intestinal transplantation. The assay was immunoSEQ multiplex PCR, and TCRdb's table has in-frame clones only and misses some. This sample has over 45,000 clones; around nine tenths occur once, and the top ten carry around 1.5%. Source: PBMCs, taken 26 days after transplant. These receptors all stem from a human patient who received an intestinal transplant, so some T cells may come from the graft donor.

The table lists this clone with a count of one. The chain has TRBV6-1 and TRBJ2-3; TRBD1 agrees at 9 bases. The CDR3 sequence is 15 residues long. The V and J ends lost 1 base and 1 base, in that order; junction bases with no gene match: 0. Looked up from germline, CDR1 is MNHNS and CDR2 is SASEGT. This CDR3 is CASSEGTGGTDTQYF. The CDR3 DNA is TGTGCCAGCAGTGAAGGGACAGGGGGCACAGATACGCAGTATTTT.

The V call is TRBV11-3, the J call TRBJ2-1; TRBD2 aligns across 8 bases. The germline V gene has CDR1 SGHNT and CDR2 YENEEA. This CDR3 has 16 residues. V gave up 5 bases and J gave up 6 bases; unmatched junction bases: 12. The CDR3 coding sequence is TGTGCCAGCAGCCCGGGGGCAGTCGGGACTAGCAATGAGCAGTTCTTC. This sequence encodes CASSPGAVGTSNEQFF.

The V call is TRBV27, the J call TRBJ1-6; possibly TRBD1 for D (5 bases). The V and J ends lost 3 bases and 9 bases respectively, with 12 bases between them. Germline CDR1 reads MNHEY; CDR2 reads SMNVEV (reference sequence). This CDR3 is built from 14 residues. The CDR3 region is CASSLGQGPSPLHF. CDR3 sequence (DNA): TGTGCCAGCAGTTTGGGGCAGGGCCCTTCACCCCTCCACTTT.

The V call is TRBV11-2, the J call TRBJ1-2; maybe TRBD1 (6 bases). The germline V gene encodes CDR1 SGHAT and CDR2 FQNNGV. The germline V and J ends were trimmed by 6 bases and 6 bases, with 20 bases remaining between them. The length of the CDR3 is 15 residues. CDR3 bases: TGTGCCAGCAGTTTTTTGAGTCAGGGGCGTGATGGCTACACCTTC. It codes for CASSFLSQGRDGYTF.

The V and J genes are TRBV25-1 and TRBJ2-5; the match to TRBD2 covers 9 bases. Germline CDR1 and CDR2: MGHDK and SYGVNS. The CDR3 sequence is 14 residues long. V lost 7 bases, J lost 1 base, and 4 bases stayed unmatched. CDR3 bases: TGTGCCAGCACGGCTAGCGGGGTCCAAGAGACCCAGTACTTC. This sequence encodes CASTASGVQETQYF.

The V gene is TRBV30, the J gene TRBJ2-1; 7 nucleotides line up with TRBD1. In germline, CDR1 is GTSNPN, CDR2 SVGIG (reference sequence). Trimming removed 0 bases from V and 7 bases from J; junction bases left unmatched: 6. The CDR3 has 14 amino acids. This CDR3 reads CAWSVLGTANEQFF. The CDR3 DNA follows: TGTGCCTGGAGTGTACTTGGGACAGCGAATGAGCAGTTCTTC.

V gene TRBV6-6 combines with J gene TRBJ1-1; TRBD1 matches 8 bases. The CDR3 is 15 residues long. CDR1 and CDR2 from the germline V gene are MNHNY and SVGAGI (reference sequence). The trim removed 4 bases at V and 0 bases at J, leaving 4 bases unmatched. The CDR3 is CASSLQGAMNTEAFF. CDR3 nucleotide sequence: TGTGCCAGCAGTTTGCAGGGGGCGATGAACACTGAAGCTTTCTTT.

This clone was observed once. This chain connects TRBV6-5 to TRBJ2-1, with 9 bases that match TRBD1. CDR1 is MNHEY and CDR2 is SVGAGI in the germline V gene. The CDR3 extends over 15 amino acids. The V segment lost 6 bases and the J segment 4 bases; nucleotides outside the gene matches: 7. The CDR3 region has the DNA TGTGCCAGCAGCCCCGGGACAGGGCTGTACAATGAGCAGTTCTTC. Translating it yields CASSPGTGLYNEQFF.

By share, this clone ranks as large. This rearrangement joins TRBV6-6 to TRBJ1-2; tentatively, D is TRBD1 (6 bases). Trimming pared 6 bases from V and 5 bases from J, leaving 13 bases between. Germline-derived CDR1 and CDR2 are MNHNY and SVGAGI (reference sequence). There are 13 residues in the CDR3. CDR3: CASRSKGVYGYTF. As DNA, the CDR3 is TGTGCCAGCAGATCGAAGGGGGTTTATGGCTACACCTTC.

The DNA of the CDR3 is TGCGCCAGCAGCTTAGAGGGGGTCAGGGGTTCACCCCTCCACTTT. This sequence encodes CASSLEGVRGSPLHF. This chain connects TRBV5-1 to TRBJ1-6; weak D call: TRBD1 (6 bases). Germline V CDR1 and CDR2: SGHRS, YFSETQ. Deletions cut 2 bases from V and 9 bases from J, with 15 bases between. The CDR3 consists of 15 residues.

The gene calls are TRBV27 and TRBJ1-3; D call uncertain. CDR1 is MNHEY, CDR2 SMNVEV, per germline (reference sequence). The V end lost 2 bases, the J end lost 0 bases, and 8 bases lay between the germline ends. This CDR3 comprises 15 residues. The CDR3 protein is CASSLTGSSGNTIYF. CDR3 DNA: TGTGCCAGCAGTTTAACGGGTAGCTCTGGAAACACCATATATTTT.

The chain uses TRBV12-5 and TRBJ2-1; D call uncertain. This CDR3 is built from 14 residues. Per the germline V gene, CDR1 is LGHNT and CDR2 is FRNRAP. V lost 1 base, J lost 0 bases, and 4 bases lay in between. The CDR3 sequence: CASGLDSSYNEQFF. The DNA for the CDR3 is TGTGCTAGTGGTTTGGACTCCTCCTACAATGAGCAGTTCTTC.

The J gene is TRBJ1-1, the V gene TRBV9; 7 bases agree with TRBD1. Germline-derived CDR1 and CDR2 are SGDLS and YYNGEE. The CDR3 has 13 amino acids. Losses at the gene ends were 2 bases for V and 5 bases for J; bases not matched to a gene: 3. CDR3 in DNA: TGTGCCAGCAGCGTCTCAGGGGGGACTGAAGCTTTCTTT. This encodes CASSVSGGTEAFF.

The rearrangement uses TRBV10-1 and TRBJ2-1; TRBD2 aligns across 8 bases. V shed 2 bases, J shed 4 bases, and the junction held 7 bases outside the gene matches. The CDR3 has 16 amino acids. Germline V gives CDR1 WNHNN, CDR2 SYGVQD (reference sequence). The CDR3 DNA reads as TGCGCCAGCAGTGAGGGCCAGCGGGGGCTGTACAATGAGCAGTTCTTC. It encodes CASSEGQRGLYNEQFF.

The table lists this clone with a count of one. This chain links TRBV27 with TRBJ1-6, with D unclear. Germline V gene sequence: CDR1 MNHEY, CDR2 SMNVEV (reference sequence). V was clipped by 4 bases and J by 3 bases, with 7 bases between them. The CDR3 contains 14 residues. CDR3 bases: TGTGCCAGCAGTTGGCAGGACTATAATTCACCCCTCCACTTT. Translation: CASSWQDYNSPLHF.

The chain combines TRBV6-6 with TRBJ1-1; no clear D. Trimming removed 6 bases from V and 5 bases from J, with 10 bases in between. Germline V gene sequence: CDR1 MNHNY, CDR2 SVGAGI (reference sequence). The CDR3 length is 12 residues. The CDR3 DNA sequence: TGTGCCAGCAGCCTTTCCGGGACTGAAGCTTTCTTT. Its translation: CASSLSGTEAFF.

The genes are TRBV10-1 and TRBJ1-3; D is perhaps TRBD1 (6 bases). CDR1 and CDR2 (germline): WNHNN, SYGVQD (reference sequence). The CDR3 is 14 amino acids. V lost 4 bases, J lost 1 base, and 8 bases lay in between. The CDR3 here is CASSGGGSGNTIYF. CDR3 DNA: TGCGCCAGCAGTGGAGGGGGATCTGGAAACACCATATATTTT.

The rearrangement links TRBV9 to TRBJ2-7; 7 nucleotides match TRBD1. V was pared by 0 bases and J by 7 bases, with 10 bases of the junction left unmatched. Germline CDR1 is SGDLS and CDR2 is YYNGEE. The CDR3 spans 15 residues. Here the CDR3 reads CASSVGDRVPEEQYF. In DNA form, the CDR3 reads TGTGCCAGCAGCGTAGGAGACAGGGTCCCCGAGGAGCAGTACTTC.

This chain joins TRBV27 and TRBJ2-5; tentative D call: TRBD2 (5 bases). V lost 0 bases to trimming and J lost 7 bases, with 12 bases between them. The CDR3 runs 14 residues. Germline CDR1 is MNHEY and CDR2 is SMNVEV (reference sequence). The CDR3 is CASSLSKGAGTQYF. The CDR3 DNA follows: TGTGCCAGCAGTTTATCTAAGGGTGCGGGGACCCAGTACTTC.

This chain links TRBV2 with TRBJ1-5, with D possibly TRBD1 on 6 matching bases. The germline gives CDR1 SNHLY, CDR2 FYNNEI. The CDR3 is 14 residues long. Trimming took off 3 bases at V and 3 bases at J, with 9 bases between the two ends. CDR3 DNA sequence: TGTGCCAGCAGTGAGACAGGCCTCAATCAGCCCCAGCATTTT. Protein product: CASSETGLNQPQHF. Using reference TRBV2 and TRBJ1-5 for the parts outside the CDR3, the full variable domain is EPEVTQTPSHQVTQMGQEVILRCVPISNHLYFYWYRQILGQKVEFLVSFYNNEISEKSEIFDDQFSVERPDGSNFTLKIRSTKLEDSAMYFCASSETGLNQPQHFGDGTRLSIL.

The chain uses TRBV6-5 and TRBJ2-1; 7 bases are a match to TRBD1. V lost 6 bases, J lost 8 bases, and 1 base stayed unmatched. Germline CDR1 reads MNHEY; CDR2 reads SVGAGI. CDR3 length: 11 residues. This chain's CDR3 is CASSTGDEQFF. CDR3 DNA sequence: TGTGCCAGCAGCACAGGGGATGAGCAGTTCTTC.

V usage is TRBV28 and J usage is TRBJ2-3; TRBD1 might be the D (6 bases). With 3 bases removed from V and 2 bases from J, the gap between germline ends came to 9 bases. Germline CDR1 reads MDHEN; CDR2 reads SYDVKM. The length of the CDR3 is 14 residues. In nucleotides, the CDR3 is TGTGCCAGCAGTTTGACAGGACCCACAGATACGCAGTATTTT. Protein: CASSLTGPTDTQYF.

The V call is TRBV7-9, the J call TRBJ1-2, with a weak D call TRBD1 (5 bases). In germline, CDR1 is SEHNR, CDR2 FQNEAQ (reference sequence). CDR3 length equals 15 residues. V gave up 5 bases and J gave up 1 base, with 14 bases separating them. The CDR3 protein is CASSPGIGVNYGYTF. CDR3 sequence (DNA): TGTGCCAGCAGCCCTGGTATAGGGGTTAACTATGGCTACACCTTC.

The genes are TRBV7-2 and TRBJ1-1, with D unclear. CDR3 length: 13 residues. From germline, CDR1 is SGHTA and CDR2 FQGNSA. Trimming took off 5 bases at V and 4 bases at J, with 11 bases between the two ends. CDR3 in amino acids: CASSEGPGTEAFF. The CDR3 nucleotides are TGTGCCAGCAGCGAAGGTCCAGGCACTGAAGCTTTCTTT.

For the CDR3, the DNA is TGTGCCAGCAGCTTATTTCTCTACGAGCAGTACTTC. It yields the protein CASSLFLYEQYF. The chain employs TRBV7-2 and TRBJ2-7; D is ambiguous. CDR3 length: 12 amino acids. Germline CDR1 is SGHTA and CDR2 is FQGNSA. Trimming pared 2 bases from V and 3 bases from J, leaving 5 bases between. The full variable domain, its missing parts supplied by reference TRBV7-2 and TRBJ2-7, is GAGVSQSPSNKVTEKGKDVELRCDPISGHTALYWYRQSLGQGLEFLIYFQGNSAPDKSGLPSDRFSAERTGGSVSTLTIQRTQQEDSAVYLCASSLFLYEQYFGPGTRLTVT.

V gene TRBV27 combines with J gene TRBJ2-5, with D possibly matching TRBD2 (7 bases). The CDR3 extends over 18 amino acids. Trimming cost V 0 bases and J 0 bases, with 17 bases left between them. Germline V lookup: CDR1 MNHEY, CDR2 SMNVEV (reference sequence). CDR3: CASSLSFGGGRYQETQYF. The CDR3 coding sequence is TGTGCCAGCAGTTTATCCTTTGGGGGGGGCCGGTACCAAGAGACCCAGTACTTC.